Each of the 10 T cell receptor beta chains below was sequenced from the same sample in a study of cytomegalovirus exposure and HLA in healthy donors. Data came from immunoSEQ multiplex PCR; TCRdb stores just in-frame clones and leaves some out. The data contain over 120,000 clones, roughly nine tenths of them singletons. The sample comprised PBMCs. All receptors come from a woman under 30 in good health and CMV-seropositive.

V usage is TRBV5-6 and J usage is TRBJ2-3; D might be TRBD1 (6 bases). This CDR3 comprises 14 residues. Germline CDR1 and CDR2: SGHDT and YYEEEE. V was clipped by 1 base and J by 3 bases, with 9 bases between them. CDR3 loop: CASSLYQGTDTQYF. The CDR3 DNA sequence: TGTGCCAGCAGCTTGTATCAGGGGACAGATACGCAGTATTTT.

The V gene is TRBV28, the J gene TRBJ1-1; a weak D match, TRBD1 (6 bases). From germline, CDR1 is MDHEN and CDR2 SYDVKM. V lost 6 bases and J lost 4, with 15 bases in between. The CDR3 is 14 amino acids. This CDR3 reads CASSWRGGGTEAFF. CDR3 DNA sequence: TGTGCCAGCAGCTGGAGGGGGGGCGGCACTGAAGCTTTCTTT.

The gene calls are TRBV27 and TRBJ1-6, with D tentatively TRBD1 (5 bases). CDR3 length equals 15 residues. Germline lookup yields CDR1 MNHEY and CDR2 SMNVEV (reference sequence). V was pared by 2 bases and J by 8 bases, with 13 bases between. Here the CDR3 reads CASSLAGGSYSPLHF. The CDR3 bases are TGTGCCAGCAGTTTAGCGGGGGGATCATATTCACCCCTCCACTTT.

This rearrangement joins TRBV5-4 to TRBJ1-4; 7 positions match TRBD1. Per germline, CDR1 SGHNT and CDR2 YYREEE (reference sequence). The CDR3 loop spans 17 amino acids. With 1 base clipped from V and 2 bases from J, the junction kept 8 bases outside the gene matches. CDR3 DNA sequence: TGTGCCAGCAGCTTGATACAGGGGATTACGACTAATGAAAAACTGTTTTTT. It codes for CASSLIQGITTNEKLFF.

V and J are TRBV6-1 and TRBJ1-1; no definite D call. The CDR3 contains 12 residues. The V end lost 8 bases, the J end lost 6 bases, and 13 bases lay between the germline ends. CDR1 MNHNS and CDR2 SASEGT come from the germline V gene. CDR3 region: CASGKTTAEAFF. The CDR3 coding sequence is TGTGCCAGCGGAAAGACTACGGCTGAAGCTTTCTTT.

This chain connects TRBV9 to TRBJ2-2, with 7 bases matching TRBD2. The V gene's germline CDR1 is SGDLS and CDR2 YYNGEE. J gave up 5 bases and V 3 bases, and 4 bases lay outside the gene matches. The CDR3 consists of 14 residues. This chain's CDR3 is CASSATSETGELFF. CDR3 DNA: TGTGCCAGCAGCGCCACTAGCGAGACCGGGGAGCTGTTTTTT.

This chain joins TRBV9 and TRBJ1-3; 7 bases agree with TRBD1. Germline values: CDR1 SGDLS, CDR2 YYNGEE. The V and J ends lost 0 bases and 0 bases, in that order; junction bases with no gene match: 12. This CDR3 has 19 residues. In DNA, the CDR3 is TGTGCCAGCAGCGTAGCTCTCTCCGGACAGGACCTCTCTGGAAACACCATATATTTT. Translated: CASSVALSGQDLSGNTIYF.

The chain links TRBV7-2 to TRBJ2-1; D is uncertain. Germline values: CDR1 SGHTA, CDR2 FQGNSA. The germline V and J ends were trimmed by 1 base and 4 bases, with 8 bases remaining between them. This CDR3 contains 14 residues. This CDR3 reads CASSLGLQYNEQFF. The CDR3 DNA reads TGTGCCAGCAGCTTAGGCCTACAGTACAATGAGCAGTTCTTC.

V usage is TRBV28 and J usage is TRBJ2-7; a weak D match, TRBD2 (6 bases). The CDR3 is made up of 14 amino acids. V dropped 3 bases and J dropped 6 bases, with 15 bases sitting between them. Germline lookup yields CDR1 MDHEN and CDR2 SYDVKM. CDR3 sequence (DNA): TGTGCCAGCAGTTTCGGCGGGGCGGGGCGCGAGCAGTACTTC. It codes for CASSFGGAGREQYF.

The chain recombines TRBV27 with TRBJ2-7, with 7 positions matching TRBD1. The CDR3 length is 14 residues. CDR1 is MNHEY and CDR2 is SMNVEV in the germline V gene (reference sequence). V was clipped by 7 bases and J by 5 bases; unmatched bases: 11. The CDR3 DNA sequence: TGTGCCAGCACCAGGGGGTCTGGAACTAACGAGCAGTACTTC. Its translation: CASTRGSGTNEQYF.